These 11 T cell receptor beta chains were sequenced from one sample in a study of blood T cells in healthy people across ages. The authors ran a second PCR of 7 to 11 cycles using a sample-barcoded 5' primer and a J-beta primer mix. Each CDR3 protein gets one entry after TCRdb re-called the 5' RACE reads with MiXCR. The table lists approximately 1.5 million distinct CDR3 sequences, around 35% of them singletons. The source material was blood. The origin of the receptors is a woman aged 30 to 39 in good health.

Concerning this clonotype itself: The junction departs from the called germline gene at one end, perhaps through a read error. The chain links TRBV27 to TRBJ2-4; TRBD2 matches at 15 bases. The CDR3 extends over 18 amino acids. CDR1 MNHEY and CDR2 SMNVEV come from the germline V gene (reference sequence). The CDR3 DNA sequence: TGTGCCGGCAGACCCGGACTAGCGGGAGGGAGGTCCAAAAACATTCAGTACTTC. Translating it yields CAGRPGLAGGRSKNIQYF.

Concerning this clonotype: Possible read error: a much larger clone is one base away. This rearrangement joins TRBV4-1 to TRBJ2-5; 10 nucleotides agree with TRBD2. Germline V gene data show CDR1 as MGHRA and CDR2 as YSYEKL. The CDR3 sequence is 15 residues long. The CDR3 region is CASSQVSGRAETRYF. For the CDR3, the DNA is TGCGCCAGCAGCCAAGTGAGCGGGAGGGCGGAGACCCGGTACTTC.

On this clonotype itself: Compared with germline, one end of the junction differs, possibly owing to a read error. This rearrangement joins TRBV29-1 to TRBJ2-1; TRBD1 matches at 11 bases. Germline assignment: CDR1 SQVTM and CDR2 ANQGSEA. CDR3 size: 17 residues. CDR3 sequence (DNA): TGCAACGTTGACCCCCTCGATGGACAGGGGGCTGCGGATGAGCAGTTCTTC. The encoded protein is CNVDPLDGQGAADEQFF.

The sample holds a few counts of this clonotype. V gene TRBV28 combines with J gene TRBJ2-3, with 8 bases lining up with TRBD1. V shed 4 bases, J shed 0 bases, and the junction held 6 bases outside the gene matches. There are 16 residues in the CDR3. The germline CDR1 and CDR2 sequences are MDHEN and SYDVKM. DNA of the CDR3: TGTGCCAGCAGTTCCGCTACAGGGGGTAGCACAGATACGCAGTATTTT. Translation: CASSSATGGSTDTQYF.

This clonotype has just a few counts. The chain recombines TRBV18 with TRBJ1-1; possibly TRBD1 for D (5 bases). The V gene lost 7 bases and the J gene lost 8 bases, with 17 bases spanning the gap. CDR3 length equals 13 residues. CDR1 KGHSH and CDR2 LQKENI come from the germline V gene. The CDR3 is CASLRGAGTEAFF. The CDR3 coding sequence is TGTGCCAGCTTAAGGGGCGCCGGGACCGAAGCTTTCTTT.

The CDR3, as DNA: TGTGCCAGCAGCTCGGGGGGCCTGAACACCGGGGAGCTGTTTTTT. Translating gives CASSSGGLNTGELFF. The chain employs TRBV7-7 and TRBJ2-2, with D maybe TRBD2 (7 bases). This CDR3 is 15 amino acids long. V dropped 4 bases and J dropped 1 base, with 10 bases sitting between them. Germline V lookup: CDR1 SSHAT, CDR2 FNYEAQ (reference sequence).

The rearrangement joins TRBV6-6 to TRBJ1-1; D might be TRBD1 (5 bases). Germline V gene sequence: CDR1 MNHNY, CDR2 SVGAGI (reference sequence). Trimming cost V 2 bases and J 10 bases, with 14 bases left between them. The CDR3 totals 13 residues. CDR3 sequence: CASSYGGVQGAFF. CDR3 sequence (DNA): TGTGCCAGCAGTTACGGCGGGGTCCAGGGAGCTTTCTTT.

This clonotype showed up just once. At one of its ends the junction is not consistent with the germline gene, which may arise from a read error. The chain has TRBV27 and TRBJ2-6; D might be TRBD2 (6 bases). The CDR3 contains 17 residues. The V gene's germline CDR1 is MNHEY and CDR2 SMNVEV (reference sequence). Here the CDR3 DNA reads TGCGCCAGCAGTTCCTCAGGCGGGGCGTCTGGGGCCAACGTCCCGACTTTC. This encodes CASSSSGGASGANVPTF.

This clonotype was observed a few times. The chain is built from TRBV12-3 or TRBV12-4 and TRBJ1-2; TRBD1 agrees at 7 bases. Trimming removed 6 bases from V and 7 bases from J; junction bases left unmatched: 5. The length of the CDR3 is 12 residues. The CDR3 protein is CASRGTVLGYTF. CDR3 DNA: TGTGCCAGCAGGGGGACAGTTCTTGGCTACACCTTC.

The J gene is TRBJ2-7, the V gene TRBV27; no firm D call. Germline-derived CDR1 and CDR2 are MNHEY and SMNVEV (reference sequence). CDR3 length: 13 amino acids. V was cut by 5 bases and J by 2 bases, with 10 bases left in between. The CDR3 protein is CASSPSLTYEQYF. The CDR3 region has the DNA TGTGCCAGCAGTCCCTCCCTCACCTACGAGCAGTACTTC.

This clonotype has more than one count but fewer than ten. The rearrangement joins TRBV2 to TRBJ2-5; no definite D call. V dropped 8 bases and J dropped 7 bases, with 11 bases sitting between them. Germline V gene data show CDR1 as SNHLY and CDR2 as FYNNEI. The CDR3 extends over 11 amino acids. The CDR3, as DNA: TGTGCCAGCGACTCACTTGGGACCCAGTACTTC. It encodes CASDSLGTQYF. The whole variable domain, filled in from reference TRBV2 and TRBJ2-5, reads EPEVTQTPSHQVTQMGQEVILRCVPISNHLYFYWYRQILGQKVEFLVSFYNNEISEKSEIFDDQFSVERPDGSNFTLKIRSTKLEDSAMYFCASDSLGTQYFGPGTRLLVL.